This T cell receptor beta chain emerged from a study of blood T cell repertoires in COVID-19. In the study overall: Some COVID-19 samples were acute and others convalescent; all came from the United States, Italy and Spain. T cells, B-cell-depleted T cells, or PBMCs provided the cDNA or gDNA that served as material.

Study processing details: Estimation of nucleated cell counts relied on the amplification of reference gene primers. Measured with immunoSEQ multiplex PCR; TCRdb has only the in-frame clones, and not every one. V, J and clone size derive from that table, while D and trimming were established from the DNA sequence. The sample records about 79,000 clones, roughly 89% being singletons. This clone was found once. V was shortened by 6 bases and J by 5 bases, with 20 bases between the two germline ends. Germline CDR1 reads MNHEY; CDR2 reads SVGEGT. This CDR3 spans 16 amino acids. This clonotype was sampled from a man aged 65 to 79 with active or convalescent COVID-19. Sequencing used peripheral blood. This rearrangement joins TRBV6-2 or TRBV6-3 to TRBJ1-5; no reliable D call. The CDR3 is CASSHRLEASYQPQHF. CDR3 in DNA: TGTGCCAGCAGCCATAGACTGGAGGCATCCTATCAGCCCCAGCATTTT.